One T cell receptor beta chain is described in this entry. This clonotype was seen many times. Its antigen is currently not known. The sample holds no much larger clone one base away, and base qualities are not on file. This entry comes from a study of read filtering for tumor transcriptome and immune sequencing (dated by TCRdb to the early 2020s). About the full investigation: The cohort consisted of approximately 16 male and more than 11 female patients, with a mean age of approximately 66 years and an age range of roughly 47 to 90. By revised international staging, about 8 patients were R-ISS I, some 16 were R-ISS II and more than five were R-ISS III. After DNase treatment, whole-transcriptome libraries were prepared with the TruSeq RNA Access Library Prep Kit. Per sample, about 4.05 to 11 million TCR-region mapped reads were obtained with IR-seq, compared with only roughly 85 to 1273 with RNA-seq. TCR repertoires obtained by targeted immune repertoire sequencing and by bulk whole-transcriptome sequencing performed on the same bone marrow samples were compared. A main aim was a read-filtering strategy for immune repertoire data, specifically whether clonotypes supported by a single read should be removed. Study-level results and caveats: Rather than purified T cells, the sorted CD138-negative fraction was a mixed bone marrow immune population. When single-read clonotypes were removed, the proportions of shared clonotypes in IR-seq and RNA-seq correlated more strongly. Clonotypes were captured by IR-seq at much higher depth and more reliably than by RNA-seq, and smaller IR-seq throughput was sufficient for identification of most shared clonotypes. In IR-seq, approximately 82% of clonotypes but about 3.5% of total reads were represented by single-read clonotypes, whereas in RNA-seq, 74.6% of clonotypes and approximately 45% of reads were represented by single-read clonotypes.

Bone marrow was sampled from every patient at the time of active disease. Bone marrow mononuclear cells were isolated by Ficoll-Hypaque density gradient centrifugation. Myeloma plasma cells were removed and CD138-negative cells were collected by negative selection after labeling with CD138 magnetic microbeads on a MACS separator. Flow cytometry on an Attune NxT with CD138 antibodies was used to check the purity of the isolated cells. TRIzol reagent was used to extract total RNA, and a NanoDrop spectrophotometer was used to quantify the extracted RNA. Paired RNA-seq and IR-seq were performed on each patient's CD138-negative bone marrow sample. Starting from roughly 370 ng RNA, TCR libraries were constructed with the Immunoverse kit using molecular barcoded adaptors that cover the alpha/delta and beta/gamma chains. TCR library preparation used the same RNA that went into transcriptome sequencing. An Illumina HiSeq 4000 with 2 x 150 cycles was used to sequence the TCR libraries. The paper's data handling went like this. Using MiXCR, which included quality filtering and error correction, TCR reads were aligned to human V, D, J and C references and then assembled into CDR3 clonotypes. Clonotype counts and gene usage diversity were analyzed with the tcR package in R. Raw mapping reads were checked after the RNA-seq reads had been mapped by STAR aligner version 2.5.3a onto the human GRCh37 genome. To test how sequencing depth affects detected clonotypes, IR-seq fastq files were randomly downsampled with Seqtk 1.3. TCRdb trimmed public reads at Q25 via fastp, called clones via MiXCR and kept in-frame beta chains. Each record represents a unique CDR3 protein, reported with the most common genes and DNA among its rows. The V and J calls come from TCRdb's annotation, not from the publication. The table for this sample lists roughly 82,000 distinct CDR3 sequences; over 9% of them were counted only once. Approximately 15% of the sample is in the top ten clones.

CDR3 length: 14 amino acids, cysteine to phenylalanine. This entry keeps only the CDR3 DNA: 42 bases, framed from base 1. V loses 5 bases of germline sequence and J loses 4 bases, and the interval between the two ends is 14 bases. CDR1 SEHNR and CDR2 FQNEAQ are derived from the germline V gene (reference sequence). The V gene is TRBV7-9 and the J gene is TRBJ1-1; D gene: possibly TRBD1, on 6 matching bases. This clonotype was obtained from a donor aged 40 or older with multiple myeloma. The sequenced material came from a population of CD138-negative cells sorted from bone marrow. In light of the paper, this sample's cell subset or site label describes: bone marrow mononuclear cells depleted of CD138+ plasma/myeloma cells by negative magnetic selection. In nucleotide form, the sequence is TGTGCCAGCAGCCCCTACAGGGTTGGCACTGAAGCTTTCTTT. Translated, it reads CASSPYRVGTEAFF.